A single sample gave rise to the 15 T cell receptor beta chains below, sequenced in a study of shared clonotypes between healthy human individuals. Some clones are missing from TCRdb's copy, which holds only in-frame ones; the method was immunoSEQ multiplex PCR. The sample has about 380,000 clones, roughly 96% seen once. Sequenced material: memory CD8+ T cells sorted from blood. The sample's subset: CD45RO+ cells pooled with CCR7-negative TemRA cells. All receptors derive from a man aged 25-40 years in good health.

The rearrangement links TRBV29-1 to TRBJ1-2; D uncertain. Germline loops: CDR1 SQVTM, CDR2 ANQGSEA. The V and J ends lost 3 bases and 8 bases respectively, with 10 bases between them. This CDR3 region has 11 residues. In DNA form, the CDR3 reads TGCAGCGTTGAGCAGGCAGCGGGCTACACCTTC. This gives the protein CSVEQAAGYTF.

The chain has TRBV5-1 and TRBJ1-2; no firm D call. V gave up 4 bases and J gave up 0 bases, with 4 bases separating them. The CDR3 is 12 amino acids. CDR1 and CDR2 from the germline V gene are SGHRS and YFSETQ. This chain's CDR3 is CASSQANYGYTF. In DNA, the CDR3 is TGCGCCAGCAGCCAGGCTAACTATGGCTACACCTTC.

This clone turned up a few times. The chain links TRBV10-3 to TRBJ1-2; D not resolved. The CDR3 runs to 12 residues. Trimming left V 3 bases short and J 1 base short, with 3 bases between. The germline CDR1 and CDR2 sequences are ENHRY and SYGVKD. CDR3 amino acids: CAISDNNYGYTF. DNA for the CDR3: TGTGCCATCAGTGACAATAACTATGGCTACACCTTC.

DNA of the CDR3: TGTGCCAGCAGTGAAGGGGGACAGAGGGACACCATATATTTT. This gives the protein CASSEGGQRDTIYF. The chain is built from TRBV6-1 and TRBJ1-3; 7 bases line up with TRBD1. The CDR3 loop spans 14 amino acids. CDR1 and CDR2 (germline): MNHNS, SASEGT. J gave up 8 bases and V 1 base, and 5 bases lay outside the gene matches.

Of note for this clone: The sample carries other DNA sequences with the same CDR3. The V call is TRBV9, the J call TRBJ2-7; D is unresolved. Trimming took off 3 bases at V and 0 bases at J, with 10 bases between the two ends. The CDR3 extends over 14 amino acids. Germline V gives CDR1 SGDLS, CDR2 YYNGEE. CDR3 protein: CASSESGRSYEQYF. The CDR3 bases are TGTGCCAGCAGCGAATCGGGCCGCTCCTACGAGCAGTACTTC.

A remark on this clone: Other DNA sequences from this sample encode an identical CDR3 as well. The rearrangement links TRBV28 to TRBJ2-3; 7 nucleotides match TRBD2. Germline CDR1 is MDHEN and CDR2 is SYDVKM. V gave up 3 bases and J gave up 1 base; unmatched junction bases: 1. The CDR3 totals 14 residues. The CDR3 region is CASSLGGGTDTQYF. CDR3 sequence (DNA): TGTGCCAGCAGTTTGGGAGGGGGCACAGATACGCAGTATTTT.

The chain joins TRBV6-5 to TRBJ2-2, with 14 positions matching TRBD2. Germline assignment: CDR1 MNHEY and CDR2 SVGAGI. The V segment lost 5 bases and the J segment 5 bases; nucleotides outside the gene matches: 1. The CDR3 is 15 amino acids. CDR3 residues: CASSRLAGGTGELFF. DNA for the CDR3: TGTGCCAGCAGTAGACTAGCGGGAGGGACCGGGGAGCTGTTTTTT.

This CDR3 is CASSLARESGYTF. DNA for the CDR3: TGTGCCAGCAGCTTGGCCCGAGAGTCGGGCTACACCTTC. V is TRBV5-4 and J is TRBJ1-2; no definite D call. CDR1 and CDR2 (germline): SGHNT, YYREEE (reference sequence). V was pared by 0 bases and J by 8 bases, with 11 bases between. This CDR3 is built from 13 residues.

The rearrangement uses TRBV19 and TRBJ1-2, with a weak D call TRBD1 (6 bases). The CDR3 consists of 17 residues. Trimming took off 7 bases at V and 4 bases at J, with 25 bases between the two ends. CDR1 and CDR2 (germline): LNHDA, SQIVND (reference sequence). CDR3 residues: CASTVRGSATRPYGYTF. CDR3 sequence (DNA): TGTGCCAGTACCGTAAGGGGGTCCGCAACTAGACCCTATGGCTACACCTTC.

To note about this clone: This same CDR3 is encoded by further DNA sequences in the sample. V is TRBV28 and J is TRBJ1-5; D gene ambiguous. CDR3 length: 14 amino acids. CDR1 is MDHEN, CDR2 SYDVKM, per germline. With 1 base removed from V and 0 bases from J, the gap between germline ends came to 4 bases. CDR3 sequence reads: CASSLSGSNQPQHF. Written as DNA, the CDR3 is TGTGCCAGCAGTTTATCTGGTAGCAATCAGCCCCAGCATTTT.

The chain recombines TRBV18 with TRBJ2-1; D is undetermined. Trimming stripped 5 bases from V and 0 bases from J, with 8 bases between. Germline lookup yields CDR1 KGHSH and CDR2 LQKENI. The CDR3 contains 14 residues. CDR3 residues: CASSYASSYNEQFF. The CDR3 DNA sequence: TGTGCCAGCTCATACGCCAGCTCCTACAATGAGCAGTTCTTC.

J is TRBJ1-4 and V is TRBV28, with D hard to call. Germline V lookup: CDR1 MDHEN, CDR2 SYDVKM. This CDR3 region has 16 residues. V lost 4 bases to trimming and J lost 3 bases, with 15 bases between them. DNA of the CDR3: TGTGCCAGCAGTTCCCGAATCGGACCTCCTAATGAAAAACTGTTTTTT. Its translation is CASSSRIGPPNEKLFF.

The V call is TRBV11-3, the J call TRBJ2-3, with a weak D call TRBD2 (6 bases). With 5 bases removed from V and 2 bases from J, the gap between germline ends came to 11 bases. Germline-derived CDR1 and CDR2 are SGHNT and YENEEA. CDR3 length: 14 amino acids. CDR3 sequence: CASSRGLSTDTQYF. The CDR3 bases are TGTGCCAGCAGCCGCGGACTATCCACAGATACGCAGTATTTT.

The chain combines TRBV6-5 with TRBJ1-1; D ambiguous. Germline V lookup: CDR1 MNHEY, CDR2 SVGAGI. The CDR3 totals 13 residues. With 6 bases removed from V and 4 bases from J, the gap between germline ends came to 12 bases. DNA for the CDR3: TGTGCCAGCAGGTCCGTGGGGAGCACTGAAGCTTTCTTT. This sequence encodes CASRSVGSTEAFF.

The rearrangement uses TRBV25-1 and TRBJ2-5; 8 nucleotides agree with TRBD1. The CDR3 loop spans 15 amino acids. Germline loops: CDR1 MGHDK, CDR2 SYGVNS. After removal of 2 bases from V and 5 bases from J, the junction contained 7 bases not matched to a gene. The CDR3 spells CASSEADRVRETQYF. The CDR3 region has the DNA TGTGCCAGCAGTGAAGCGGACAGGGTGAGGGAGACCCAGTACTTC.